Listed here are 26 T cell receptor beta chains from one sample, sequenced in a study of T cells after yellow fever vaccination. In TCRdb, the 5' RACE reads were re-called with MiXCR into one record per CDR3 protein. The data contain 75,000 to 100,000 distinct CDR3 sequences, more than 7.5% of them singletons. The input for sequencing was CD8+ T cells not binding an NS4B(214-222) dextramer, sorted from PBMCs, taken roughly 14 days after the first yellow fever vaccination. Receptor source: a man between 18 and 35 years old who received the YFV17D yellow fever vaccine.

This clonotype was found many times. The chain links TRBV10-3 to TRBJ2-1; TRBD2 matches at 9 bases. The CDR3 contains 15 residues. J was trimmed by 4 bases and V by 3 bases; bases with no gene match: 4. Germline values: CDR1 ENHRY, CDR2 SYGVKD. This CDR3 reads CAISETAGGYNEQFF. DNA for the CDR3: TGTGCCATCAGTGAAACAGCGGGGGGTTACAATGAGCAGTTCTTC.

V is TRBV15 and J is TRBJ2-7, with TRBD2 matching 9 bases. CDR3 length: 15 amino acids. Per germline, CDR1 LNHNV and CDR2 YYDKDF (reference sequence). V gave up 2 bases and J gave up 6 bases; unmatched junction bases: 8. The CDR3 DNA follows: TGTGCCACCAGCAGATACTCCGGGACTAGCTTCGAGCAGTACGTC. Its protein product is CATSRYSGTSFEQYV.

The genes are TRBV6-5 and TRBJ2-2; possibly TRBD2 for D (5 bases). There are 14 residues in the CDR3. The V and J ends lost 0 bases and 5 bases respectively, with 7 bases between them. Germline V gives CDR1 MNHEY, CDR2 SVGAGI. CDR3 protein: CASSYSTGTGELFF. DNA for the CDR3: TGTGCCAGCAGTTACTCGACGGGGACCGGGGAGCTGTTTTTT.

This clonotype has more than one count but fewer than ten. The gene calls are TRBV7-3 and TRBJ1-5; D gene ambiguous. Between the trimmed V and J ends, which lost 3 bases and 9 bases, there was a span of 12 bases. The germline V gene encodes CDR1 SGHTA and CDR2 FQGTGA. The CDR3 sequence is 13 residues long. CDR3 in DNA: TGTGCCAGCAGCTTCCGGCCTGGCTGGCCCCAGCATTTT. Its translation: CASSFRPGWPQHF.

This clonotype was observed at least ten times. This rearrangement joins TRBV12-3 or TRBV12-4 to TRBJ2-7, with 11 nucleotides matching TRBD2. The CDR3 length is 16 residues. The junction had 7 bases not matched to a gene; V was cut back by 3 bases and J by 3 bases. The CDR3 is CASSFSSGGLIYEQYV. CDR3 nucleotide sequence: TGTGCCAGCAGTTTCTCTAGCGGGGGGCTCATCTACGAGCAGTACGTC.

Regarding this clonotype: A much larger clone differs by one base, so this may be a read error. The gene calls are TRBV5-5 and TRBJ1-5, with a tentative D call TRBD1 (6 bases). This CDR3 comprises 14 residues. With 4 bases removed from V and 7 bases from J, the gap between germline ends came to 15 bases. Germline assignment: CDR1 SGHKS and CDR2 YYEKEE (reference sequence). The CDR3 loop is CASSGQSRKQPQHF. The CDR3 DNA reads TGTGCCAGCAGCGGACAGTCTCGGAAACAGCCCCAGCATTTT.

This clonotype was counted between two and nine times. The rearrangement joins TRBV12-3 or TRBV12-4 to TRBJ1-4; D ambiguous. The CDR3 covers 13 residues. V lost 1 base, J lost 3 bases, and 3 bases lay in between. The CDR3 protein is CASSLESNEKLFF. The CDR3 DNA is TGTGCCAGCAGTTTAGAATCTAATGAAAAACTGTTTTTT.

This clonotype showed up many times. The rearrangement uses TRBV6-5 and TRBJ2-1; 8 bases match TRBD1. The CDR3 sequence is 15 residues long. Unmatched junction bases numbered 9, after V lost 2 bases and J lost 9 bases. Germline CDR1 and CDR2: MNHEY and SVGAGI. The CDR3: CASSYQIQGVAEQFF. DNA for the CDR3: TGTGCCAGCAGTTACCAAATACAGGGGGTGGCTGAGCAGTTCTTC.

The chain links TRBV27 to TRBJ2-7, with D possibly called TRBD1 or TRBD2 (6 bases each). Deletions cut 8 bases from V and 6 bases from J, with 17 bases between. CDR1 is MNHEY and CDR2 is SMNVEV in the germline V gene (reference sequence). There are 13 residues in the CDR3. CDR3: CASAGGGYGEQYF. The CDR3 region has the DNA TGTGCCAGCGCTGGAGGGGGATACGGCGAGCAGTACTTC.

This clonotype has only a few counts. The J gene is TRBJ2-5, the V gene TRBV12-3 or TRBV12-4; a weak D match, TRBD1 (6 bases). This CDR3 comprises 15 residues. The ends were cut back, 5 bases at V and 1 base at J, with 14 bases in the middle. The CDR3 bases are TGTGCCAGCAGTCCTGAGGGGGTTTTCCAAGAGACCCAGTACTTC. Encoded protein: CASSPEGVFQETQYF.

The CDR3 loop is CASSYGSSGNTIYF. The CDR3, as DNA: TGTGCCAGCAGTTACGGGAGCTCTGGAAACACCATATATTTT. This chain joins TRBV27 and TRBJ1-3, with no clear D. The germline V gene encodes CDR1 MNHEY and CDR2 SMNVEV (reference sequence). Trimming removed 4 bases at V and 0 bases at J, with 7 bases between. The CDR3 runs 14 residues.

The chain joins TRBV5-6 to TRBJ2-7, with D possibly being TRBD2 (5 bases). The CDR3 extends over 12 amino acids. CDR1 SGHDT and CDR2 YYEEEE come from the germline V gene. Trimming removed 4 bases from V and 3 bases from J, with 8 bases in between. The CDR3 here is CASSPGDYEQYF. CDR3 nucleotide sequence: TGTGCCAGCAGCCCCGGGGACTACGAGCAGTACTTC.

The chain is built from TRBV10-1 and TRBJ2-1, with no clear D. Germline CDR1 and CDR2: WNHNN and SYGVQD (reference sequence). Trimming removed 2 bases at V and 1 base at J, with 15 bases between. The CDR3 spans 17 residues. CDR3 sequence reads: CASSELLAPRSYNEQFF. The CDR3 DNA sequence: TGCGCCAGCAGTGAGCTTTTAGCCCCACGATCCTACAATGAGCAGTTCTTC.

The V call is TRBV5-1, the J call TRBJ2-1, with D possibly being TRBD1 (5 bases). The germline V and J ends were trimmed by 4 bases and 0 bases, with 32 bases remaining between them. The CDR3 consists of 22 residues. The germline V gene has CDR1 SGHRS and CDR2 YFSETQ. The CDR3 reads CASSNHLTPAGPGESSYNEQFF. The CDR3 DNA sequence: TGCGCCAGCAGCAACCATCTTACCCCGGCAGGGCCCGGAGAGAGCTCCTACAATGAGCAGTTCTTC.

The CDR3 DNA is TGTGCCAGCAGCCAAGATGGTGGGGGGGACTATGGCTACACCTTC. Its translation is CASSQDGGGDYGYTF. The V call is TRBV4-2, the J call TRBJ1-2; D is possibly TRBD1 (5 bases). The V end was cut by 0 bases, the J end by 3 bases, with 11 bases between. The length of the CDR3 is 15 residues. Germline CDR1 is LGHNA and CDR2 is YNFKEQ.

In this sample, this clonotype turned up a few times. The chain joins TRBV7-9 to TRBJ2-5; D not certain. CDR3 size: 14 residues. Per the germline V gene, CDR1 is SEHNR and CDR2 is FQNEAQ (reference sequence). Trimming removed 4 bases from V and 4 bases from J, with 13 bases in between. Here the CDR3 DNA reads TGTGCCAGCAGCTCAAAGGACCTGCGAGAGACCCAGTACTTC. This encodes CASSSKDLRETQYF.

In its sample, this clonotype was seen a few times. This sequence joins TRBV11-2 and TRBJ2-1; D might be TRBD1 (5 bases). Germline V gene lookup returns CDR1 SGHAT and CDR2 FQNNGV. V lost 1 base and J lost 10, with 8 bases in between. The CDR3 runs 12 residues. Here the CDR3 reads CASSLVWGEQFF. The CDR3 region has the DNA TGTGCCAGCAGCTTAGTCTGGGGCGAGCAGTTCTTC.

V is TRBV4-3 and J is TRBJ2-1, with D perhaps TRBD1 or TRBD2 (6 bases each). The CDR3 is 17 residues long. The germline V gene encodes CDR1 LGHNA and CDR2 YSLEER. Trimming took 0 bases from V and 7 from J, leaving 19 bases between them. CDR3 residues: CASSQEDGGSRGNEQFF. The CDR3 region has the DNA TGCGCCAGCAGCCAAGAAGATGGGGGCTCACGGGGGAATGAGCAGTTCTTC.

This clonotype occurred many times. The rearrangement uses TRBV2 and TRBJ2-1; 8 nucleotides align to TRBD2. This CDR3 spans 14 amino acids. J lost 6 bases, V lost 9 bases, and 10 bases had no gene match. Germline values: CDR1 SNHLY, CDR2 FYNNEI. The CDR3 protein is CASITPGLGNEQFF. CDR3 DNA sequence: TGTGCCAGTATCACCCCGGGACTAGGCAATGAGCAGTTCTTC.

The chain recombines TRBV28 with TRBJ1-6; D is ambiguous. The CDR3 is made up of 13 amino acids. Germline-derived CDR1 and CDR2 are MDHEN and SYDVKM. V was shortened by 7 bases and J by 5 bases, with 9 bases between the two germline ends. The DNA of the CDR3 is TGTGCCAGCATGTTGGAGGATAATTCACCCCTCCACTTT. Protein: CASMLEDNSPLHF. Combining the CDR3 with reference TRBV28 and TRBJ1-6 gives the whole variable domain DVKVTQSSRYLVKRTGEKVFLECVQDMDHENMFWYRQDPGLGLRLIYFSYDVKMKEKGDIPEGYSVSREKKERFSLILESASTNQTSMYLCASMLEDNSPLHFGNGTRLTVT.

This clonotype was seen repeatedly, ten times or more. The V and J genes are TRBV11-2 and TRBJ2-1; tentatively, D is TRBD1 (6 bases). The germline V and J ends were trimmed by 0 bases and 8 bases, with 11 bases remaining between them. The germline V gene has CDR1 SGHAT and CDR2 FQNNGV. This CDR3 spans 14 amino acids. CDR3 DNA sequence: TGTGCCAGCAGCTTAGACGCAGGGGCCGATGAGCAGTTCTTC. Encoded protein: CASSLDAGADEQFF.

This clonotype was found a few times. The chain combines TRBV10-3 with TRBJ2-2; 7 bases align to TRBD2. The CDR3 has 16 residues. From germline, CDR1 is ENHRY and CDR2 SYGVKD. V was clipped by 3 bases and J by 7 bases; unmatched bases: 11. CDR3 in amino acids: CAISDGRGVSIGELFF. The CDR3 nucleotides are TGTGCCATCAGTGATGGTCGGGGGGTCTCTATCGGGGAGCTGTTTTTT.

This clonotype was found a few times. V gene TRBV7-6 combines with J gene TRBJ1-2, with D possibly matching TRBD1 (5 bases). This CDR3 contains 15 residues. Germline assignment: CDR1 SGHVS and CDR2 FNYEAQ. Trimming cost V 5 bases and J 3 bases, with 16 bases left between them. The CDR3 bases are TGTGCCAGCAGCCCAACGCCTCAGGGCCACTATGGCTACACCTTC. The encoded protein is CASSPTPQGHYGYTF.

By share, this clonotype ranks as medium-sized (0.01 to 0.1%). This CDR3 reads CSARTGIRYEQYF. For the CDR3, the DNA is TGCAGTGCTAGGACAGGGATCCGCTACGAGCAGTACTTC. This chain links TRBV20-1 with TRBJ2-7; 7 positions agree with TRBD1. The CDR3 sequence is 13 residues long. Germline V gene sequence: CDR1 DFQATT, CDR2 SNEGSKA (reference sequence). J gave up 3 bases and V 3 bases, and 5 bases lay outside the gene matches.

This clonotype came up a few times. The chain is built from TRBV7-9 and TRBJ1-4; weak D call: TRBD1 (5 bases). CDR1 and CDR2 (germline): SEHNR, FQNEAQ (reference sequence). V was pared by 5 bases and J by 7 bases, with 11 bases between. The CDR3 has 13 residues. The CDR3 region has the DNA TGTGCCAGCAGCCTCGGGACTCGTGAAAAACTGTTTTTT. Protein sequence: CASSLGTREKLFF.

This clonotype has more than one count but fewer than ten. The chain combines TRBV5-4 with TRBJ1-2; 7 bases are a match to TRBD1. Per the germline V gene, CDR1 is SGHNT and CDR2 is YYREEE (reference sequence). The CDR3 length is 14 residues. V shed 0 bases, J shed 7 bases, and the junction held 6 bases outside the gene matches. The CDR3 loop reads CASSLENRGGGYTF. The CDR3 nucleotides are TGTGCCAGCAGCTTGGAGAACAGGGGTGGTGGCTACACCTTC.